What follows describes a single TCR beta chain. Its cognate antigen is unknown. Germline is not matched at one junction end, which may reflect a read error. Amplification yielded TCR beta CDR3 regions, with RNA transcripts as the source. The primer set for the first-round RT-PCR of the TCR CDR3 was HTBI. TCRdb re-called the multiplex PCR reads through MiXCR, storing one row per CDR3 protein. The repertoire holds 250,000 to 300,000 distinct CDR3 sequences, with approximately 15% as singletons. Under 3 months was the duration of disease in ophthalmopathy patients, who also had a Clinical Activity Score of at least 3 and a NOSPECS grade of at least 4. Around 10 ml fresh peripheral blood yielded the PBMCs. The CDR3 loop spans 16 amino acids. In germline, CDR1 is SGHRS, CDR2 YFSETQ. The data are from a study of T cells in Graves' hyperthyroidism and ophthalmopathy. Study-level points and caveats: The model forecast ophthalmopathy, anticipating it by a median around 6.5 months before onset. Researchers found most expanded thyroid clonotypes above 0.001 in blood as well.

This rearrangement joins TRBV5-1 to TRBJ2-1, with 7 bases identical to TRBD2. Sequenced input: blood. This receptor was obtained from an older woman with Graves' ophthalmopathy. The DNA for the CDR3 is TGTGCCAGCAGCTTACGGTCGGCGGGAGCTCACAATGAGCAGTTCTTC. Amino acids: CASSLRSAGAHNEQFF.